This T cell receptor (beta chain) comes out of a study of regulatory T cells in long-lasting Graves disease. In the case of this clonotype: A far larger clone lies a single base away; this is likely a read error.

CDR3 regions were amplified by Arm-PCR using iRepertoire HTBI primers to build TCR beta libraries. TCRdb used MiXCR to reprocess the multiplex PCR reads, holding one entry per CDR3 protein. The repertoire holds under 300,000 distinct CDR3 sequences, with 20% as singletons. Time point described: newly diagnosed GD, antithyroid drugs for less than 3 months. Generation of the TCR library employed RNA extracted from PBMCs. Germline CDR1 is SGHTA and CDR2 is FQGTGA. This CDR3 is built from 13 residues. The V and J genes are TRBV7-3 and TRBJ2-5, with 8 positions matching TRBD2. The TCR sequence derives from a female donor with Graves disease. Sequencing was performed on peripheral blood mononuclear cells (PBMCs), taken at new diagnosis, from a patient treated with antithyroid drugs. This CDR3 is CAGSPGLAQTQYF. The CDR3, as DNA: TGTGCCGGCAGCCCTGGACTAGCCCAGACCCAGTACTTC.